The 18 T cell receptor beta chains reported below all come from one sample, sequenced in a study of blood T cell repertoires in COVID-19. Produced via immunoSEQ multiplex PCR; TCRdb's table is partial and in-frame only. The sample carries approximately 94,000 clones, 70% to 80% recorded once. Sample: peripheral blood. The source of these receptors is a woman in her sixties or seventies with acute or convalescent COVID-19.

V gene TRBV12-3 or TRBV12-4 combines with J gene TRBJ1-2; TRBD1 aligns across 7 bases. CDR3 length: 13 residues. Losses at the gene ends were 5 bases for V and 5 bases for J; bases not matched to a gene: 5. The CDR3 is CASSPLTGYGYTF. The DNA of the CDR3 is TGTGCCAGCAGTCCATTGACAGGGTATGGCTACACCTTC.

The gene calls are TRBV19 and TRBJ2-7, with a weak D call TRBD2 (6 bases). Trimming removed 4 bases from V and 6 bases from J, with 13 bases in between. There are 13 residues in the CDR3. Germline lookup yields CDR1 LNHDA and CDR2 SQIVND (reference sequence). The CDR3 is CASSTTGLLEQYF. As DNA, the CDR3 is TGTGCCAGTAGTACAACTGGACTACTCGAGCAGTACTTC.

The rearrangement joins TRBV10-1 to TRBJ2-1; 8 bases map to TRBD2. V dropped 6 bases and J dropped 4; count of bases not matched to a gene: 5. The CDR3 consists of 14 residues. Germline V gives CDR1 WNHNN, CDR2 SYGVQD (reference sequence). The CDR3 sequence is CASSAGTSYNEQFF. The CDR3 nucleotides are TGCGCCAGCAGCGCCGGGACTAGTTACAATGAGCAGTTCTTC.

The rearrangement links TRBV5-4 to TRBJ1-4; 8 positions match TRBD1. Trimming at V came to 1 base and at J to 5 bases, leaving 10 bases not matched to a gene. This CDR3 has 17 residues. Germline V gene data show CDR1 as SGHNT and CDR2 as YYREEE (reference sequence). The CDR3 DNA reads TGTGCCAGCAGCTTGAAGACAGGGGCTCCCCAAAATGAAAAACTGTTTTTT. Protein sequence: CASSLKTGAPQNEKLFF.

The gene calls are TRBV19 and TRBJ1-4; D not resolved. Germline loops: CDR1 LNHDA, CDR2 SQIVND (reference sequence). CDR3 length equals 16 residues. V lost 7 bases and J lost 5, with 20 bases in between. CDR3 region: CASTRERARGNEKLFF. In DNA, the CDR3 is TGTGCCAGTACCCGGGAGAGGGCGCGGGGAAATGAAAAACTGTTTTTT.

CDR3 DNA: TGCGCCAGCAGCCGGGTGGTCGAAGAGACCCAGTACTTC. It encodes CASSRVVEETQYF. The chain recombines TRBV5-1 with TRBJ2-5; D unresolved. Germline assignment: CDR1 SGHRS and CDR2 YFSETQ. The CDR3 has 13 amino acids. V shed 4 bases and J shed 3 bases, with 10 bases lying between them.

This rearrangement joins TRBV10-3 to TRBJ1-2, with TRBD1 identical over 8 bases. The J segment lost 6 bases and the V segment lost 6 bases, leaving 6 bases of the junction unmatched. The CDR3 is 13 amino acids. The V gene's germline CDR1 is ENHRY and CDR2 SYGVKD. This chain's CDR3 is CAISGQGVDGYTF. CDR3 in DNA: TGTGCCATCAGCGGACAGGGAGTGGATGGCTACACCTTC.

The chain joins TRBV28 to TRBJ1-6; D is possibly TRBD1 (6 bases). Germline CDR1 and CDR2: MDHEN and SYDVKM. This CDR3 spans 14 amino acids. Deletions cut 6 bases from V and 5 bases from J, with 11 bases between. The CDR3 coding sequence is TGTGCCAGCAGCCACCGGGACAATAATTCACCCCTCCACTTT. As protein: CASSHRDNNSPLHF. The variable domain in full, completed from reference TRBV28 and TRBJ1-6, reads DVKVTQSSRYLVKRTGEKVFLECVQDMDHENMFWYRQDPGLGLRLIYFSYDVKMKEKGDIPEGYSVSREKKERFSLILESASTNQTSMYLCASSHRDNNSPLHFGNGTRLTVT.

This chain uses TRBV27 with TRBJ1-4, with a weak D call TRBD1 (5 bases). Germline CDR1 is MNHEY and CDR2 is SMNVEV (reference sequence). V lost 5 bases and J lost 0, with 10 bases in between. The CDR3 runs to 15 residues. CDR3 in DNA: TGTGCCAGCAGTCAGACAGATACAACTAATGAAAAACTGTTTTTT. Protein sequence: CASSQTDTTNEKLFF.

The CDR3 coding sequence is TGTGCCAGCAGCCCCGGGACAGTGGGTTATAATTCACCCCTCCACTTT. Translated, it gives CASSPGTVGYNSPLHF. The V call is TRBV7-9, the J call TRBJ1-6; 7 nucleotides align to TRBD1. J was trimmed by 4 bases and V by 5 bases; bases with no gene match: 8. The CDR3 sequence is 16 residues long. From germline, CDR1 is SEHNR and CDR2 FQNEAQ (reference sequence).

This chain joins TRBV7-2 and TRBJ1-1; TRBD1 agrees at 7 bases. Trimming took 6 bases from V and 7 from J; bases not matched to a gene: 11. CDR1 and CDR2 (germline): SGHTA, FQGNSA. CDR3 length: 14 amino acids. CDR3 amino acids: CASSHGQAEIEAFF. In DNA form, the CDR3 reads TGTGCCAGCAGTCACGGACAGGCTGAGATTGAAGCTTTCTTT.

The V and J genes are TRBV6-6 and TRBJ1-2; D is possibly TRBD1 (5 bases). CDR1 is MNHNY and CDR2 is SVGAGI in the germline V gene (reference sequence). CDR3 length: 15 amino acids. Trimming stripped 0 bases from V and 6 bases from J, with 14 bases between. The CDR3: CASSYSGGRGDGYTF. As DNA, the CDR3 is TGTGCCAGCAGTTACTCGGGTGGGAGGGGCGATGGCTACACCTTC.

The rearrangement links TRBV24-1 to TRBJ1-2, with TRBD1 as a possible D gene (5 bases). This CDR3 has 15 residues. The ends were cut back, 4 bases at V and 2 bases at J, with 13 bases in the middle. Looked up from germline, CDR1 is KGHDR and CDR2 is SFDVKD. The CDR3 DNA follows: TGTGCCACCAGTGACCCGCGTGGGGCGAACTATGGCTACACCTTC. It codes for CATSDPRGANYGYTF.

In this sample, this clone turned up once. The V gene is TRBV21-1, the J gene TRBJ1-1. TRBV21-1 has pseudogene status. This CDR3 has 12 amino acids. The CDR3 loop reads CASSMSRAEAFF. Here the CDR3 DNA reads TGTGCCAGCAGCATGTCTCGGGCTGAAGCTTTCTTT.

The chain is built from TRBV19 and TRBJ1-3; unclear D gene. Germline V gene lookup returns CDR1 LNHDA and CDR2 SQIVND (reference sequence). The CDR3 extends over 16 amino acids. V lost 7 bases to trimming and J lost 0 bases, with 16 bases between them. The CDR3 sequence is CASNINTAVSGNTIYF. The CDR3 region has the DNA TGTGCCAGTAACATAAATACAGCCGTCTCTGGAAACACCATATATTTT.

V and J are TRBV5-6 and TRBJ1-4, with a tentative D call TRBD1 (6 bases). Trimming cost V 4 bases and J 7 bases, with 17 bases left between them. The CDR3 is 15 amino acids. CDR1 SGHDT and CDR2 YYEEEE come from the germline V gene. This chain's CDR3 is CASSDTLTGGEKLFF. The CDR3 DNA sequence: TGTGCCAGCAGCGATACGTTGACAGGTGGTGAAAAACTGTTTTTT. Full variable domain (remainder filled in from reference TRBV5-6 and TRBJ1-4): DAGVTQSPTHLIKTRGQQVTLRCSPKSGHDTVSWYQQALGQGPQFIFQYYEEEERQRGNFPDRFSGHQFPNYSSELNVNALLLGDSALYLCASSDTLTGGEKLFFGSGTQLSVL.

V is TRBV5-1 and J is TRBJ1-1, with D hard to call. Deletions cut 4 bases from V and 1 base from J, with 8 bases between. The length of the CDR3 is 13 residues. Germline CDR1 SGHRS, CDR2 YFSETQ. CDR3 amino acids: CASSIRENTEAFF. The CDR3 nucleotides are TGCGCCAGCAGCATCCGGGAGAACACTGAAGCTTTCTTT.

The gene calls are TRBV2 and TRBJ1-1; TRBD1 is a possible D gene (6 bases). V was pared by 2 bases and J by 10 bases, with 8 bases between. Germline V lookup: CDR1 SNHLY, CDR2 FYNNEI. The CDR3 totals 11 residues. The DNA for the CDR3 is TGTGCCAGCAGTGAAAGGGGGAGAGCTTTCTTT. This encodes CASSERGRAFF. Based on the CDR3 plus reference TRBV2 and TRBJ1-1, the full variable domain is EPEVTQTPSHQVTQMGQEVILRCVPISNHLYFYWYRQILGQKVEFLVSFYNNEISEKSEIFDDQFSVERPDGSNFTLKIRSTKLEDSAMYFCASSERGRAFFGQGTRLTVV.